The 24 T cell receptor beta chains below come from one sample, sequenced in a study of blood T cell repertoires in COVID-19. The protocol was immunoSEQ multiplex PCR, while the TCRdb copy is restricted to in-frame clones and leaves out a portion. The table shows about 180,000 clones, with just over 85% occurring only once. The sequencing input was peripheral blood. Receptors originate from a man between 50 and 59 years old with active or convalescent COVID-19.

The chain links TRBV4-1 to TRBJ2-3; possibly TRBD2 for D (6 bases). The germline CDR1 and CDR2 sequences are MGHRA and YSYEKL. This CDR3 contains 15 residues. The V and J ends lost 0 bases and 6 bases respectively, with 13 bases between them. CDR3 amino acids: CASSQDGRGGDTQYF. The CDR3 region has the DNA TGCGCCAGCAGCCAAGATGGTCGGGGAGGTGATACGCAGTATTTT.

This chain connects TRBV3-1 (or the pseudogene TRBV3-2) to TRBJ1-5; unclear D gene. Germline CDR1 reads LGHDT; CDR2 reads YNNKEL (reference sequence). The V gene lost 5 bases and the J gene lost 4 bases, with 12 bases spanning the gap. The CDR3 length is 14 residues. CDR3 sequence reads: CASSGLQENQPQHF. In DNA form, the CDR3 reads TGTGCCAGCAGCGGACTTCAGGAGAATCAGCCCCAGCATTTT.

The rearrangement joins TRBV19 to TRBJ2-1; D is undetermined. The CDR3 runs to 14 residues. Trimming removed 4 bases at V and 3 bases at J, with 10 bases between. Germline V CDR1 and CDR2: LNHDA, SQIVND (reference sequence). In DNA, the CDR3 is TGTGCCAGTAGTACCCGCCTAGGCTACAATGAGCAGTTCTTC. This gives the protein CASSTRLGYNEQFF. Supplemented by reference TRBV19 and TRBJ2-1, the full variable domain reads DGGITQSPKYLFRKEGQNVTLSCEQNLNHDAMYWYRQDPGQGLRLIYYSQIVNDFQKGDIAEGYSVSREKKESFPLTVTSAQKNPTAFYLCASSTRLGYNEQFFGPGTRLTVL.

DNA for the CDR3: TGTGCCAGCAGTTACCCCCTGACTAGTGACGAGCAGTACTTC. Translating it yields CASSYPLTSDEQYF. This rearrangement joins TRBV6-2 or TRBV6-3 to TRBJ2-7, with D possibly TRBD2 on 6 matching bases. Germline loops: CDR1 MNHEY, CDR2 SVGEGT. This CDR3 comprises 14 residues. Trimming removed 2 bases at V and 5 bases at J, with 13 bases between.

The DNA for the CDR3 is TGTGCCAGCAGTTCCCTAGCGGCCGGGAATTCACCCCTCCACTTT. This sequence encodes CASSSLAAGNSPLHF. The V and J genes are TRBV6-2 or TRBV6-3 and TRBJ1-6; no definite D call. V was trimmed by 4 bases and J by 7 bases, leaving 14 bases between them. CDR3 length: 15 residues. CDR1 is MNHEY and CDR2 is SVGEGT in the germline V gene.

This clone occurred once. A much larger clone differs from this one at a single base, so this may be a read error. As DNA, the CDR3 is TGTGCCAGCAGCTTCCTCTACGAGCAGTACTTC. Its translation is CASSFLYEQYF. V usage is TRBV5-6 and J usage is TRBJ2-7; D uncertain. The CDR3 sequence is 11 residues long. Germline loops: CDR1 SGHDT, CDR2 YYEEEE. V was clipped by 2 bases and J by 3 bases, with 3 bases between them.

The CDR3 DNA reads as TGTGCCAGCAGTGCCAAACAGGGTATCGGCACTGAAGCTTTCTTT. It translates to CASSAKQGIGTEAFF. The V gene is TRBV2, the J gene TRBJ1-1, with a tentative D call TRBD1 (6 bases). Germline values: CDR1 SNHLY, CDR2 FYNNEI. The CDR3 is 15 amino acids. The V end lost 4 bases, the J end lost 4 bases, and 16 bases lay between the germline ends.

This CDR3 reads CASSLPDSARGYTF. The CDR3 nucleotides are TGTGCCAGCTCACTACCCGACTCGGCACGTGGCTACACCTTC. The chain has TRBV18 and TRBJ1-2; no clear D gene. The CDR3 is 14 residues long. The V end was cut by 4 bases, the J end by 7 bases, with 16 bases between. Germline V gene data show CDR1 as KGHSH and CDR2 as LQKENI.

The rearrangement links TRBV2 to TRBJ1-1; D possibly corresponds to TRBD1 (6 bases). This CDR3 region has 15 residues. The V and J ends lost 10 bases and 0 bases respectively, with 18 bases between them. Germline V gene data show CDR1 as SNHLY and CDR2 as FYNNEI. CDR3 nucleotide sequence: TGTGCCAAAAACCGGGATAGACAGGTGAACACTGAAGCTTTCTTT. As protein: CAKNRDRQVNTEAFF. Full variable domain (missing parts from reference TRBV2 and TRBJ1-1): EPEVTQTPSHQVTQMGQEVILRCVPISNHLYFYWYRQILGQKVEFLVSFYNNEISEKSEIFDDQFSVERPDGSNFTLKIRSTKLEDSAMYFCAKNRDRQVNTEAFFGQGTRLTVV.

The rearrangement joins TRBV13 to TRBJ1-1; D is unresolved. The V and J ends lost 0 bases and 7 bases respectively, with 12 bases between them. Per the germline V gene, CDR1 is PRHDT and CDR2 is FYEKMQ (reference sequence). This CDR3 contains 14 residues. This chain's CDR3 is CASSLGRISGEAFF. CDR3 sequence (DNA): TGTGCCAGCAGCTTAGGGAGAATATCGGGTGAAGCTTTCTTT.

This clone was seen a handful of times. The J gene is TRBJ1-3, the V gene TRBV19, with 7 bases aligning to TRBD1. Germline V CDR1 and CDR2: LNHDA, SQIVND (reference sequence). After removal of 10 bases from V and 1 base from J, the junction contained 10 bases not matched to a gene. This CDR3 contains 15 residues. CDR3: CATKPDRVSGNTIYF. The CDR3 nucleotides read TGTGCCACTAAACCTGACAGGGTGTCTGGAAACACCATATATTTT. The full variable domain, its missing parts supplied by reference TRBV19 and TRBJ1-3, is DGGITQSPKYLFRKEGQNVTLSCEQNLNHDAMYWYRQDPGQGLRLIYYSQIVNDFQKGDIAEGYSVSREKKESFPLTVTSAQKNPTAFYLCATKPDRVSGNTIYFGEGSWLTVV.

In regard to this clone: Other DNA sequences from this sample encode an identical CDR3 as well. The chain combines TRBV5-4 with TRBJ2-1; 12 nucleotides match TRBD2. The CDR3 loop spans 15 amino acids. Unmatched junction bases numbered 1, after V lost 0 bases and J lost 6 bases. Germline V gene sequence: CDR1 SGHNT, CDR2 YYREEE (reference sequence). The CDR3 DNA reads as TGTGCCAGCAGCTTGGGACTAGCGGGGGTCAATGAGCAGTTCTTC. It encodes CASSLGLAGVNEQFF.

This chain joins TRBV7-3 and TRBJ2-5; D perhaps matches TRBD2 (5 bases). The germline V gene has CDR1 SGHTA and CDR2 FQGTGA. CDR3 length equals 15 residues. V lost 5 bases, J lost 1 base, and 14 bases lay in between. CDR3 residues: CASSINGLSQETQYF. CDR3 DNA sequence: TGTGCCAGCAGCATCAACGGACTTTCCCAAGAGACCCAGTACTTC.

The CDR3: CASSSGHTEAFF. The DNA for the CDR3 is TGCGCCAGCAGCTCCGGTCACACTGAAGCTTTCTTT. The J gene is TRBJ1-1, the V gene TRBV5-1; D remains unclear. The V end lost 3 bases, the J end lost 3 bases, and 6 bases lay between the germline ends. The CDR3 contains 12 residues. Germline V CDR1 and CDR2: SGHRS, YFSETQ.

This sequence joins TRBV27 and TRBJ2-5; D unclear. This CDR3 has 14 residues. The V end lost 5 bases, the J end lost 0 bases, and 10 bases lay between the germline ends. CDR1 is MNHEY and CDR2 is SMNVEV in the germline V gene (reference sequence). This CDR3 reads CASSKQRYQETQYF. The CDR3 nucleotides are TGTGCCAGCAGTAAGCAGAGGTACCAAGAGACCCAGTACTTC.

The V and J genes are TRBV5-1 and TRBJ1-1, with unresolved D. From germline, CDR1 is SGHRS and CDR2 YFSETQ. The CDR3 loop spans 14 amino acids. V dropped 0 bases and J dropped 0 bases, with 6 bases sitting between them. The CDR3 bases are TGCGCCAGCAGCTTGGGCGATATGAACACTGAAGCTTTCTTT. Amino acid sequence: CASSLGDMNTEAFF.

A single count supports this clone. The CDR3 here is CASSPTSGGTDTQYF. The CDR3 DNA follows: TGTGCCAGCTCACCGACTAGCGGGGGAACAGATACGCAGTATTTT. V gene TRBV18 combines with J gene TRBJ2-3; 12 bases match TRBD2. The CDR3 covers 15 residues. Per the germline V gene, CDR1 is KGHSH and CDR2 is LQKENI. Trimming took 3 bases from V and 3 from J; bases not matched to a gene: 1. The full variable domain, with the rest looked up from reference TRBV18 and TRBJ2-3, is NAGVMQNPRHLVRRRGQEARLRCSPMKGHSHVYWYRQLPEEGLKFMVYLQKENIIDESGMPKERFSAEFPKEGPSILRIQQVVRGDSAAYFCASSPTSGGTDTQYFGPGTRLTVL.

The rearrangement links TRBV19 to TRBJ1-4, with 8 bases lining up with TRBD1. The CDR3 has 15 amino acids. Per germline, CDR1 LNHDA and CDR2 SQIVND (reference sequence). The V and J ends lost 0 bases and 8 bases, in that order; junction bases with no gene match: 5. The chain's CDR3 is CASSIDLAGGEKLFF. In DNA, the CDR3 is TGTGCCAGTAGTATAGATTTGGCAGGGGGCGAAAAACTGTTTTTT.

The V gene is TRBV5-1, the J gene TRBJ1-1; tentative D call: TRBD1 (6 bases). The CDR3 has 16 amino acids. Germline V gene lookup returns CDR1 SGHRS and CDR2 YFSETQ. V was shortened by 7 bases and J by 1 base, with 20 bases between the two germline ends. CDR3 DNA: TGCGCCAGCGGAAAACAGGGTAGAAAGGGGAACACTGAAGCTTTCTTT. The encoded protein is CASGKQGRKGNTEAFF.

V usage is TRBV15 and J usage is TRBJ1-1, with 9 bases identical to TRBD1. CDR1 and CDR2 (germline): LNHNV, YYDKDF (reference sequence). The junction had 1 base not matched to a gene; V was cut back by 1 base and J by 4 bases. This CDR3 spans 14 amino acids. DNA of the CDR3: TGTGCCACCAGCAGAGGACAGGGGGTCACTGAAGCTTTCTTT. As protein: CATSRGQGVTEAFF.

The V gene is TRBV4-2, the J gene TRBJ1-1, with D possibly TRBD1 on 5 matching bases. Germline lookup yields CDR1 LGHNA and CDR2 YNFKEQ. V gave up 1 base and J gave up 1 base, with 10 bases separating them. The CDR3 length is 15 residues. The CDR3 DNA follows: TGTGCCAGCAGCCAAGGTGTGACAGCGAACACTGAAGCTTTCTTT. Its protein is CASSQGVTANTEAFF.

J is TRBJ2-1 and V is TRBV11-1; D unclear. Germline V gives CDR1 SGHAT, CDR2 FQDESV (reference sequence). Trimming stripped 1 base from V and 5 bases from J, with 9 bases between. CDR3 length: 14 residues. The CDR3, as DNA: TGTGCCAGCAGCTTAGGAGGCTACGACAATGAGCAGTTCTTC. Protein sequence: CASSLGGYDNEQFF.

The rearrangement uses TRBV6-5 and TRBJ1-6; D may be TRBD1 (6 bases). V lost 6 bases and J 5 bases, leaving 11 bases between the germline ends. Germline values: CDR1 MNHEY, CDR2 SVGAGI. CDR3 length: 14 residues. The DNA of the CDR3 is TGTGCCAGCAGCCGGGACATCCATAATTCACCCCTCCACTTT. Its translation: CASSRDIHNSPLHF.

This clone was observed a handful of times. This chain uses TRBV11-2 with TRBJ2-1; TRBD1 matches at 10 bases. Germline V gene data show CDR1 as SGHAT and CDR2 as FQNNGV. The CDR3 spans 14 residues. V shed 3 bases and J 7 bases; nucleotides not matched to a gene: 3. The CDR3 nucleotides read TGTGCCAGCAGCTTCGGACAGGGGGGTAATGAGCAGTTCTTC. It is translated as CASSFGQGGNEQFF.